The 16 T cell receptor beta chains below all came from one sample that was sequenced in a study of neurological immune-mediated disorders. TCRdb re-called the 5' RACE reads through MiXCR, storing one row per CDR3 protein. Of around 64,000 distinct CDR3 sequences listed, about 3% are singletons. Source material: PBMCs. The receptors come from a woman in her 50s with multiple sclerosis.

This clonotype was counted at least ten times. As DNA, the CDR3 is TGTGCCAGCAGCAGAGGCAGCCAAGAGACCCAGTACTTC. It yields the protein CASSRGSQETQYF. The chain couples TRBV9 to TRBJ2-5, with D unresolved. Germline CDR1 is SGDLS and CDR2 is YYNGEE. This CDR3 region has 13 residues. The V end was cut by 4 bases, the J end by 1 base, with 8 bases between.

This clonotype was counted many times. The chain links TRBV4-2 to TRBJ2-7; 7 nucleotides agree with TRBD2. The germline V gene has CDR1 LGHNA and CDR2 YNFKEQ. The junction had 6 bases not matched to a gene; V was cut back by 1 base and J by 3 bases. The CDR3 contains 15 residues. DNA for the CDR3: TGTGCCAGCAGCCAAGGCTTCGGCGGGAGCTACGAGCAGTACTTC. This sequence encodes CASSQGFGGSYEQYF.

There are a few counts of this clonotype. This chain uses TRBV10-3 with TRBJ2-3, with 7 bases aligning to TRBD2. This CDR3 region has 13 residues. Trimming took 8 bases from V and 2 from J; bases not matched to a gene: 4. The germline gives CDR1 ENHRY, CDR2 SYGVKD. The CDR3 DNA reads TGTGCCATCGGGGGGGGAGCCACAGATACGCAGTATTTT. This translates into CAIGGGATDTQYF.

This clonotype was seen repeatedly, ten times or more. The CDR3 nucleotides are TGCAGTGCTAGAGCCGTCAGTGACAGGGAGCTGTTTTTT. Protein: CSARAVSDRELFF. The J gene is TRBJ2-2, the V gene TRBV20-1; D call uncertain. Germline CDR1 DFQATT, CDR2 SNEGSKA (reference sequence). The ends were cut back, 1 base at V and 9 bases at J, with 12 bases in the middle. This CDR3 has 13 amino acids.

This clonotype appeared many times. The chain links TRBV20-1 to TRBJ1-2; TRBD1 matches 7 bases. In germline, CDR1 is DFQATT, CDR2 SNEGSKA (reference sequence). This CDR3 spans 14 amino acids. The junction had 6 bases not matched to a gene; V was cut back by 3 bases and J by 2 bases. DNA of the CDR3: TGCAGTGCTAGGGGTTCGGACAGGAACTATGGCTACACCTTC. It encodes CSARGSDRNYGYTF.

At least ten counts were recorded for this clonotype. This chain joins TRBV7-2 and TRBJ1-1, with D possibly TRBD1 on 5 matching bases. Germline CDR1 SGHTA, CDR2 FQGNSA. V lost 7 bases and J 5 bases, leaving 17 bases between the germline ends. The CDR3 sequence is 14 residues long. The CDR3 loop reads CASTEIVGGTEAFF. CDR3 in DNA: TGTGCCAGCACCGAGATCGTTGGGGGGACTGAAGCTTTCTTT.

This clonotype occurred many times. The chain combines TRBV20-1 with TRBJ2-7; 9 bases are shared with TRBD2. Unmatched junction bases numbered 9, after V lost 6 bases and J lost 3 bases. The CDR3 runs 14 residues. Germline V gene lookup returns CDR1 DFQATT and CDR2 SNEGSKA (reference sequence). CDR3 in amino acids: CSARRLADSYEQYF. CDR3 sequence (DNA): TGCAGTGCGAGGCGACTAGCGGATAGCTACGAGCAGTACTTC.

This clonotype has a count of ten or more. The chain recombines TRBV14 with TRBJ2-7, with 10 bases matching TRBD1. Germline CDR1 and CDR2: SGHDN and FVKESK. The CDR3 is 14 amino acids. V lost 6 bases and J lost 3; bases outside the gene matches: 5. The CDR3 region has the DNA TGTGCCAGCAGTCGAGACAGGGGGCTCTACGAGCAGTACTTC. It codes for CASSRDRGLYEQYF.

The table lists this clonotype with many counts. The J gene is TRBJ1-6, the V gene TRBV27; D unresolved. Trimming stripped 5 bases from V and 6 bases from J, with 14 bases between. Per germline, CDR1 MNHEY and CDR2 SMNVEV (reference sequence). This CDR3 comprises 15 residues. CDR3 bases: TGTGCCAGCAGTCCCTACCGGGAAATTAATTCACCCCTCCACTTT. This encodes CASSPYREINSPLHF.

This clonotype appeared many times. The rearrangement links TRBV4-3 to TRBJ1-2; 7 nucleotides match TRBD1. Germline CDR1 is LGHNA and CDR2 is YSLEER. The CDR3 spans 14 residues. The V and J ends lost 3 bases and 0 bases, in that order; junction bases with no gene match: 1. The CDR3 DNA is TGCGCCAGCAGCCAGGGGACAGCTAACTATGGCTACACCTTC. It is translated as CASSQGTANYGYTF.

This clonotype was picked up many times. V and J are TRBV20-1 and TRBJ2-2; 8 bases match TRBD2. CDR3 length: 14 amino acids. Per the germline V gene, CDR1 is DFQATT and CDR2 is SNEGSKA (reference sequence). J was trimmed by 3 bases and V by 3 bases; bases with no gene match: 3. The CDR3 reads CSARGRGDTGELFF. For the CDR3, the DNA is TGCAGTGCTAGGGGGCGGGGGGACACCGGGGAGCTGTTTTTT.

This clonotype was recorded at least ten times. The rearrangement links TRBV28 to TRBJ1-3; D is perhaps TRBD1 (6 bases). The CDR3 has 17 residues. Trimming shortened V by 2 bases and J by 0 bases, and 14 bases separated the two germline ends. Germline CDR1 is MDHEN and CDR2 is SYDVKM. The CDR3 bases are TGTGCCAGCAGTTTAGGTTCGGGGGGCCTCTCTGGAAACACCATATATTTT. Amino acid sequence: CASSLGSGGLSGNTIYF.

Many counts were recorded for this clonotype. The CDR3 sequence is CASTGPFYGYTF. CDR3 coding DNA: TGTGCCAGTACGGGACCATTCTATGGCTACACCTTC. The chain joins TRBV19 to TRBJ1-2, with D tentatively TRBD1 (5 bases). The CDR3 runs 12 residues. CDR1 and CDR2 from the germline V gene are LNHDA and SQIVND (reference sequence). V was clipped by 7 bases and J by 4 bases, with 10 bases between them.

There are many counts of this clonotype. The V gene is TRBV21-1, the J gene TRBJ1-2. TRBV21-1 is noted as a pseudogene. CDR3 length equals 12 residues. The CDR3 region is CASSKDLDGYTF. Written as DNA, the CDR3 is TGTGCCAGCAGCAAAGATCTGGATGGCTACACCTTC.

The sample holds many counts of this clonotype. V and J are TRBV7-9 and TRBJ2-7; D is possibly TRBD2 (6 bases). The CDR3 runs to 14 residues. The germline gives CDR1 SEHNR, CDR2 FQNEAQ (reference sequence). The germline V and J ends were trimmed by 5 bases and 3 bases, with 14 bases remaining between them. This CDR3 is CASSRGLVNYEQYF. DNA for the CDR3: TGTGCCAGCAGCCGGGGACTGGTGAACTACGAGCAGTACTTC.

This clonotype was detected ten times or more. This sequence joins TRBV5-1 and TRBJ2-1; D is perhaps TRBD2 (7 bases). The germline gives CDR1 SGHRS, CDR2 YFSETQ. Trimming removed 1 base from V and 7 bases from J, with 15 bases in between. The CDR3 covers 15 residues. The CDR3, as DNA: TGCGCCAGCAGCTTGATGGCGGGGAGGGGGAATGAGCAGTTCTTC. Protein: CASSLMAGRGNEQFF.